The table lists the clone carrying this T cell receptor beta chain with a count of one. The PCR employed 60 Vbeta primers together with 13 Jbeta primers. Assay: immunoSEQ multiplex PCR; the TCRdb copy retains only in-frame clones and omits some. The top ten hold 4% to 5% of the sample, which has 100,000 to 150,000 clones, about 74% seen once. These data originate in a study of cytomegalovirus exposure and HLA in healthy donors. The CDR3 is 17 residues long. CDR1 and CDR2 (germline): MGHRA, YSYEKL. V was pared by 2 bases and J by 0 bases, with 16 bases between. This TCR derives from a woman in her fifties or sixties in good health and CMV-seropositive. The sequenced sample consisted of PBMCs. The chain combines TRBV4-1 with TRBJ1-2; D may be TRBD1 (6 bases). In nucleotides, the CDR3 is TGCGCCAGCAGCCAAATTCCAGGGGTCCCCTCTAACTATGGCTACACCTTC. Encoded protein: CASSQIPGVPSNYGYTF.